These 15 T cell receptor beta chains originate from one sample sequenced in a study of T cell responses to AZD1222 COVID-19 vaccine. Method: immunoSEQ multiplex PCR; TCRdb's copy keeps in-frame clones and lacks some. In the table there are approximately 150,000 clones, 70% to 90% of which are singletons. Sequences were derived from peripheral blood, sampled 28 days after the second AZD1222 dose. The receptors derive from an adult who received the AZD1222 COVID-19 vaccine.

V is TRBV20-1 and J is TRBJ2-5; D is ambiguous. V lost 0 bases and J lost 4, with 3 bases in between. There are 11 residues in the CDR3. Germline lookup yields CDR1 DFQATT and CDR2 SNEGSKA (reference sequence). In nucleotides, the CDR3 is TGCAGTGCTAGAGAGCGAGAGACCCAGTACTTC. Its translation is CSARERETQYF.

In this sample, this clone turned up once. The CDR3 DNA follows: TGTGCCAGCGTCCAGGGGCTGAACACTGAAGCTTTCTTT. Protein sequence: CASVQGLNTEAFF. The chain employs TRBV12-3 or TRBV12-4 and TRBJ1-1; weak D call: TRBD1 (6 bases). This CDR3 region has 13 residues. Trimming cost V 8 bases and J 0 bases, with 10 bases left between them.

The chain combines TRBV27 with TRBJ1-4, with 9 bases aligning to TRBD1. Germline V lookup: CDR1 MNHEY, CDR2 SMNVEV (reference sequence). The V and J ends lost 4 bases and 4 bases, in that order; junction bases with no gene match: 7. The CDR3 totals 16 residues. The CDR3 reads CASSSQGARGNEKLFF. CDR3 sequence (DNA): TGTGCCAGCAGTTCACAGGGGGCGCGGGGTAATGAAAAACTGTTTTTT.

J is TRBJ1-2 and V is TRBV19; 7 bases map to TRBD1. CDR1 and CDR2 from the germline V gene are LNHDA and SQIVND (reference sequence). Germline trimming cut 5 bases from V and 4 bases from J; bases unmatched to any gene: 4. The CDR3 is 13 residues long. DNA of the CDR3: TGTGCCAGTAGTCGGACAGGAAGCTATGGCTACACCTTC. Translation gives CASSRTGSYGYTF. The variable domain in full, with the rest retrieved from reference TRBV19 and TRBJ1-2, is DGGITQSPKYLFRKEGQNVTLSCEQNLNHDAMYWYRQDPGQGLRLIYYSQIVNDFQKGDIAEGYSVSREKKESFPLTVTSAQKNPTAFYLCASSRTGSYGYTFGSGTRLTVV.

V is TRBV6-1 and J is TRBJ1-5; 9 bases are shared with TRBD1. Germline V gives CDR1 MNHNS, CDR2 SASEGT. J gave up 1 base and V 4 bases, and 8 bases lay outside the gene matches. The CDR3 has 17 residues. DNA of the CDR3: TGTGCCAGCAGTGGTGCCCTCGGACAGGGGAGCAATCAGCCCCAGCATTTT. Translating gives CASSGALGQGSNQPQHF.

The chain combines TRBV5-6 with TRBJ1-2; no firm D call. V was cut by 0 bases and J by 2 bases, with 5 bases left in between. There are 13 residues in the CDR3. Germline V gives CDR1 SGHDT, CDR2 YYEEEE. The CDR3 DNA sequence: TGTGCCAGCAGCTTGGGGGAAAACTATGGCTACACCTTC. It translates to CASSLGENYGYTF.

The gene calls are TRBV27 and TRBJ2-5; possible D gene TRBD1, 5 bases. V was cut by 0 bases and J by 3 bases, with 8 bases left in between. The CDR3 is 14 residues long. Germline-derived CDR1 and CDR2 are MNHEY and SMNVEV (reference sequence). CDR3 sequence (DNA): TGTGCCAGCAGTTTATCGGAAGGGGAAGAGACCCAGTACTTC. The encoded protein is CASSLSEGEETQYF.

The gene calls are TRBV3-1 (or the pseudogene TRBV3-2) and TRBJ2-1; 12 positions agree with TRBD2. Per germline, CDR1 LGHDT and CDR2 YNNKEL (reference sequence). With 3 bases clipped from V and 12 bases from J, the junction kept 15 bases outside the gene matches. The CDR3 is made up of 17 amino acids. The CDR3 DNA is TGTGCCAGCAGCCACCATACAGGGGCTAGCGGGGGGGCAAGGCAGTTCTTC. Amino acid sequence: CASSHHTGASGGARQFF.

The chain carries TRBV4-1 and TRBJ1-2; 10 bases align to TRBD1. V shed 4 bases and J 4 bases; nucleotides not matched to a gene: 18. This CDR3 is built from 19 residues. Germline CDR1 is MGHRA and CDR2 is YSYEKL. This CDR3 is CASSPLITRDRGGSYGYTF. The CDR3 bases are TGCGCCAGCAGCCCCTTAATAACCCGGGACAGGGGTGGTTCCTATGGCTACACCTTC.

The rearrangement joins TRBV6-1 to TRBJ2-7; D is tentatively TRBD1 or TRBD2 (5 bases each). V was pared by 0 bases and J by 7 bases, with 7 bases between. Germline CDR1 reads MNHNS; CDR2 reads SASEGT. The CDR3 is 12 residues long. The chain's CDR3 is CASSEAGEEQYF. DNA of the CDR3: TGTGCCAGCAGTGAAGCGGGGGAAGAGCAGTACTTC.

V and J are TRBV14 and TRBJ1-6; the D is unclear. CDR1 is SGHDN and CDR2 is FVKESK in the germline V gene. Trimming took off 0 bases at V and 4 bases at J, with 16 bases between the two ends. The CDR3 extends over 18 amino acids. CDR3 DNA: TGTGCCAGCAGCCAAGAAAAATGGGCGGGTGGTTATAATTCACCCCTCCACTTT. Its translation: CASSQEKWAGGYNSPLHF.

The chain couples TRBV7-9 to TRBJ2-7; a weak D match, TRBD2 (5 bases). Germline CDR1 is SEHNR and CDR2 is FQNEAQ (reference sequence). The CDR3 totals 16 residues. Trimming shortened V by 4 bases and J by 4 bases, and 20 bases separated the two germline ends. The CDR3 region has the DNA TGTGCCAGCAGCTCCCTCCCCCCAGGCGGGCGGTACGAGCAGTACTTC. It yields the protein CASSSLPPGGRYEQYF. Looking up the rest from reference TRBV7-9 and TRBJ2-7 gives the full variable domain: DTGVSQNPRHKITKRGQNVTFRCDPISEHNRLYWYRQTLGQGPEFLTYFQNEAQLEKSRLLSDRFSAERPKGSFSTLEIQRTEQGDSAMYLCASSSLPPGGRYEQYFGPGTRLTVT.

The V gene is TRBV4-3, the J gene TRBJ2-3; tentatively, D is TRBD2 (7 bases). The germline V gene has CDR1 LGHNA and CDR2 YSLEER. V gave up 4 bases and J gave up 3 bases, with 20 bases separating them. The CDR3 has 17 residues. The CDR3 here is CASSPRTGGRGTDTQYF. The CDR3 nucleotides read TGCGCCAGCAGCCCCAGAACGGGGGGCCGAGGAACAGATACGCAGTATTTT.

The chain links TRBV4-1 to TRBJ2-1, with TRBD2 matching 12 bases. The CDR3 contains 17 residues. The germline gives CDR1 MGHRA, CDR2 YSYEKL. The V gene end was trimmed by 1 base and the J gene end by 2 bases; junction bases not matched to a gene: 3. The CDR3 DNA reads TGCGCCAGCAGCCAAGCGGGACTAGCGGGCGCCTACAATGAGCAGTTCTTC. Its protein is CASSQAGLAGAYNEQFF.

V is TRBV4-1 and J is TRBJ1-1; D remains unclear. CDR3 length: 14 residues. V lost 2 bases, J lost 0 bases, and 7 bases lay in between. Germline V gene sequence: CDR1 MGHRA, CDR2 YSYEKL. In DNA form, the CDR3 reads TGCGCCAGCAGCCAAAACAGAATGAACACTGAAGCTTTCTTT. Protein: CASSQNRMNTEAFF.